The table lists the clone carrying this T cell receptor (beta chain) with a few counts. This entry comes from a study of cytotoxic CD8 clonotypes in ibrutinib-treated CLL. The germline V gene has CDR1 SGDLS and CDR2 YYNGEE. The CDR3 has 17 amino acids. V lost 0 bases to trimming and J lost 1 base; unmatched junction nucleotides: 7. The protocol was immunoSEQ multiplex PCR, while the TCRdb copy is restricted to in-frame clones and leaves out a portion. Found here are more than 200,000 clones, 60% to 75% of them singletons; the top ten hold approximately 15%. The sequence derives from a human donor with chronic lymphocytic leukemia. The rearrangement uses TRBV9 and TRBJ2-3, with 8 bases lining up with TRBD2. This specimen consisted of PBMCs, obtained after 24 months of ibrutinib treatment. The CDR3 loop is CASSVEGSGTGTDTQYF. The CDR3, as DNA: TGTGCCAGCAGCGTAGAGGGTAGCGGGACCGGCACAGATACGCAGTATTTT.